Listed below are T cell receptor beta chains from one sample, sequenced in a study of T-cell memory formation after mild COVID-19. A single record per CDR3 protein comes from TCRdb applying MiXCR to the 5' RACE reads. The repertoire includes 250,000 to 300,000 distinct CDR3 sequences, about 17% of them detected once, and roughly a fifth sits in the top ten. The sequenced material came from PBMCs or a T cell subset sorted from them (not recorded which). All receptors derive from a man between 18 and 35 years old who had mild COVID-19 (a few samples of this study predate the infection). Cell type and time point are not known. CDR3s include the opening cysteine and the closing phenylalanine or tryptophan. A D gene is named only where the DNA matches it firmly. Only part of the rows carry a size: once, few, many, or a class if the clone is expanded.

abundance: NA
j_gene: TRBJ2-2
v_gene: TRBV20-1
d_gene: NA
CDR3nt: TGCAGTACAGGGTTTCGGGACACCGGGGAGCTGTTTTTT
CDR3aa: CSTGFRDTGELFF

abundance: few
j_gene: TRBJ2-2
v_gene: TRBV11-2
d_gene: NA
CDR3nt: TGTGCCAGCAGCTTCGCGGGGGCGGCCGGGGAGCTGTTTTTT
CDR3aa: CASSFAGAAGELFF

abundance: few
j_gene: TRBJ1-1
v_gene: TRBV12-3/TRBV12-4
d_gene: NA
CDR3nt: TGTGCCAGCAGTTTAGCGCTGGTGAACACTGAAGCTTTCTTT
CDR3aa: CASSLALVNTEAFF

abundance: few
j_gene: TRBJ1-1
v_gene: TRBV30
d_gene: TRBD1
CDR3nt: TGTGCCTGGAGTGCACAGGGGGCCACTGAAGCTTTCTTT
CDR3aa: CAWSAQGATEAFF

abundance: few
j_gene: TRBJ1-1
v_gene: TRBV12-3/TRBV12-4
d_gene: NA
CDR3nt: TGTGCCAGCACCAGACAGGACCCGGGTATGAACACTGAAGCTTTCTTT
CDR3aa: CASTRQDPGMNTEAFF

abundance: NA
j_gene: TRBJ2-3
v_gene: TRBV7-6
d_gene: TRBD2
CDR3nt: TGTGCCAGCAGCTTAACTAGCGGGGGAGGGGATACGCAGTATTTT
CDR3aa: CASSLTSGGGDTQYF

abundance: NA
j_gene: TRBJ1-2
v_gene: TRBV12-3/TRBV12-4
d_gene: NA
CDR3nt: TGTGCCAGCAGCCCCACGGAGGCCAGCGGCTACACCTTC
CDR3aa: CASSPTEASGYTF

abundance: NA
j_gene: TRBJ1-2
v_gene: TRBV20-1
d_gene: NA
CDR3nt: TGCAGTGCTAACCCGGGACAATCTCCCGATGGCTACACCTTC
CDR3aa: CSANPGQSPDGYTF

abundance: few
j_gene: TRBJ2-7
v_gene: TRBV20-1
d_gene: TRBD2
CDR3nt: TGCAGTGCTAGACTAGCGGGGAGGCACGAGCAGTACTTC
CDR3aa: CSARLAGRHEQYF

abundance: NA
j_gene: TRBJ2-7
v_gene: TRBV4-3
d_gene: NA
CDR3nt: TGCGCCAGCAGCCCCTCCCGAACGGGGGCCTACGAGCAGTACTTC
CDR3aa: CASSPSRTGAYEQYF

abundance: NA
j_gene: TRBJ2-3
v_gene: TRBV28
d_gene: TRBD2
CDR3nt: TGTGCCAGCAGTCTCACCACTAGCGGGGTCAGGGATACGCAGTATTTT
CDR3aa: CASSLTTSGVRDTQYF

abundance: NA
j_gene: TRBJ1-1
v_gene: TRBV20-1
d_gene: NA
CDR3nt: TGCAGTGCTAGTCCGGGGCACGCTGAAGCTTTCTTT
CDR3aa: CSASPGHAEAFF

abundance: NA
j_gene: TRBJ1-2
v_gene: TRBV12-3/TRBV12-4
d_gene: NA
CDR3nt: TGTGCCAGCAGTTTGATGGAGGGCACCTATGGCTACACCTTC
CDR3aa: CASSLMEGTYGYTF

abundance: NA
j_gene: TRBJ1-1
v_gene: TRBV20-1
d_gene: NA
CDR3nt: TGCAGTGCTAGACCAGGGGCCAGGGCGACTGAAGCTTTCTTT
CDR3aa: CSARPGARATEAFF

abundance: few
j_gene: TRBJ1-2
v_gene: TRBV6-1
d_gene: NA
CDR3nt: TGTGCCAGCAGCGAATTAGGAGGGAATGGCTACACCTTC
CDR3aa: CASSELGGNGYTF

abundance: NA
j_gene: TRBJ1-1
v_gene: TRBV20-1
d_gene: NA
CDR3nt: TGCAGTGCTAGCAGCACGGCGGGAACTGAAGCTTTCTTT
CDR3aa: CSASSTAGTEAFF

abundance: NA
j_gene: TRBJ1-2
v_gene: TRBV27
d_gene: TRBD1
CDR3nt: TGTGCCAGCAGTTTAAACAGGGGTGAAGGCTACACCTTC
CDR3aa: CASSLNRGEGYTF

abundance: few
j_gene: TRBJ2-1
v_gene: TRBV20-1
d_gene: TRBD2
CDR3nt: TGCAGTGCTCCGCGGGGGGGCCTCGATGAGCAGTTCTTC
CDR3aa: CSAPRGGLDEQFF